This T cell receptor beta chain was recorded in a study of shared clonotypes between healthy human individuals. Study results and caveats: Compared with memory subsets, naive subsets generally had larger estimated richness. All-four-donor shared clonotypes had higher generation probabilities than non-shared clonotypes did.

The V and J ends lost 5 bases and 4 bases, in that order; junction bases with no gene match: 8. The V gene's germline CDR1 is SGHAT and CDR2 FQNNGV. CDR3 length: 15 amino acids. On this clone itself: Its cognate antigen is unknown.

The table came from immunoSEQ multiplex PCR; TCRdb's copy has only in-frame clones and leaves some out. The sample carries 750,000 to 1,000,000 clones, 90% to 95% recorded once. CD8 cells classed as naive were CD45RO-negative and positively selected for CCR7, excluding terminally differentiated effector memory CD45RA+ cells. Sequenced sample: naive CD8+ T cells sorted from blood. The chain has TRBV11-2 and TRBJ2-7; 10 bases are a match to TRBD1. The origin of this receptor is a man aged 25 to 45 in good health. The CDR3 nucleotides read TGTGCCAGCAGCGCCAGGGACAGGGGAACTTACGAGCAGTACTTC. It translates to CASSARDRGTYEQYF. The entire variable domain, with the rest obtained from reference TRBV11-2 and TRBJ2-7, is as follows: EAGVAQSPRYKIIEKRQSVAFWCNPISGHATLYWYQQILGQGPKLLIQFQNNGVVDDSQLPKDRFSAERLKGVDSTLKIQPAKLEDSAVYLCASSARDRGTYEQYFGPGTRLTVT.